These T cell receptor beta chains were read from a single sample in a study of cytomegalovirus exposure and HLA in healthy donors. The data were produced by immunoSEQ multiplex PCR, yet TCRdb's version contains in-frame clones alone and is incomplete. The table records 100,000 to 150,000 clones, around 80% of them present only once. The sequenced sample was PBMCs. The receptors come from a boy younger than 10 in good health and CMV-seronegative. Each CDR3 is given with its conserved first and last residue. D genes are given only for firm matches. Clone size is shown for a subset of rows, as once, few, many or a class of expanded clone.

D	V	size	J	DNA	CDR3
-	TRBV5-1	-	TRBJ1-1	TGCGCCAGCAGCTTGGAGAGGCCAGCAATTGAAGCTTTCTTT	CASSLERPAIEAFF
-	TRBV7-8	-	TRBJ2-7	TGTGCCAGCAGCTTAGGTCCAGTGACCTACGAGCAGTACTTC	CASSLGPVTYEQYF
TRBD2	TRBV27	-	TRBJ2-3	TGTGCCACCCTGGGACTAGCGGGGGGACCAATAGGAACAGATACGCAGTATTTT	CATLGLAGGPIGTDTQYF
TRBD1	TRBV5-1	once	TRBJ2-7	TGCGCCAGCAGCCCCCAGGGGGCTAGGCTCTACGAGCAGTACTTC	CASSPQGARLYEQYF
-	TRBV27	-	TRBJ1-5	TGTGCCAGCACCCTAAATGCGGGACAGCCCCAGCATTTT	CASTLNAGQPQHF
TRBD1	TRBV5-4	-	TRBJ1-1	TGTGCCAGCAGTGGACAGGGCGGTTTAGCTTTCTTT	CASSGQGGLAFF
TRBD1	TRBV5-4	-	TRBJ1-2	TGTGCCAGCAGCGGGACAGAAGCCTTGGACGGCTACACCTTC	CASSGTEALDGYTF
-	TRBV5-6	-	TRBJ1-4	TGTGCCAGCAGCGGCGGGGGCTTCAATGAAAAACTGTTTTTT	CASSGGGFNEKLFF
-	TRBV7-2	-	TRBJ1-3	TGTGCCAGCAGCCTTGGGGGGAGCCCTGGAAACACCATATATTTT	CASSLGGSPGNTIYF
-	TRBV9	few	TRBJ2-5	TGTGCCAGCAGCGTAGGTACGACAGGCCTGCAAGAGACCCAGTACTTC	CASSVGTTGLQETQYF
TRBD2	TRBV19	-	TRBJ2-1	TGTGCCAGTAGTGCCAAAGGACATGGGACTAGCGGGAGGGCCTACAATGAGCAGTTCTTC	CASSAKGHGTSGRAYNEQFF
-	TRBV7-7	-	TRBJ2-7	TGTGCTAGCAGCTTTTCGGGGATCGACGAGCAGTACTTC	CASSFSGIDEQYF
-	TRBV21-1	-	TRBJ1-3	TGTGCCAGCGAGGCCCCCAGCGGGTCGGGAAACACCATATATTTT	CASEAPSGSGNTIYF
-	TRBV19	few	TRBJ1-2	TGTGCCAGTAGTAGGCCCCGCGCAGGTCCCAACTATGGCTACACCTTC	CASSRPRAGPNYGYTF
TRBD2	TRBV5-1	once	TRBJ2-1	TGCGCCAGCAGCTTGGAAGGTAGCGGGAGTAATGAGCAGTTCTTC	CASSLEGSGSNEQFF
-	TRBV29-1	few	TRBJ2-2	TGCAGCGTAGACCGGGGACTGAACACCGGGGAGCTGTTTTTT	CSVDRGLNTGELFF
-	TRBV27	-	TRBJ1-5	TGTGCCAGCAGTTTACACAATCAGCCCCAGCATTTT	CASSLHNQPQHF
TRBD1	TRBV7-8	-	TRBJ1-1	TGTGCCAGCAGCTTAGGTTTCCGACAGGGGCTAGAAGTGTGGACTGAAGCTTTCTTT	CASSLGFRQGLEVWTEAFF
-	TRBV30	-	TRBJ2-2	TGTGCCTGGAGTCCCCACCGGCCAGGGTCCGGGGAGCTGTTTTTT	CAWSPHRPGSGELFF
-	TRBV19	once	TRBJ1-1	TGTGCCAGTAGTATAGGCGGGGTTATGAACACTGAAGCTTTCTTT	CASSIGGVMNTEAFF
-	TRBV20-1	-	TRBJ1-2	TGCAGTGCCTGGACACACTATGGCTACACCTTC	CSAWTHYGYTF
TRBD1	TRBV5-4	-	TRBJ1-1	TGTGCCAGCAGCTTTGGACAGGGGCTTGGAAGGGGTGAAGCTTTCTTT	CASSFGQGLGRGEAFF
TRBD1	TRBV18	-	TRBJ2-6	TGTGCCAGCTCACCCCCTGGGACAGTCTATTCTGGGGCCAACGTCCTGACTTTC	CASSPPGTVYSGANVLTF
-	TRBV2	once	TRBJ1-5	TGTGCCAGCACCGAACGTAGCTTCAATCAGCCCCAGCATTTT	CASTERSFNQPQHF
TRBD1	TRBV11-2	-	TRBJ2-7	TGTGCCAGCAGCTTAGGCCGAGGGACAGGCCGATGGTACGGGTACGAGCAGTACTTC	CASSLGRGTGRWYGYEQYF
TRBD1	TRBV30	-	TRBJ1-4	TGTGCCTGGAGCAGGACAGGGGGAATTGAAAAACTGTTTTTT	CAWSRTGGIEKLFF
TRBD1	TRBV30	-	TRBJ2-5	TGTGCCTGGAGTCGACAGGGTCGGGAGACCCAGTACTTC	CAWSRQGRETQYF
-	TRBV23-1	-	TRBJ2-2	TGCGCCAGCAGTCATGACGGGACAAAAGCGAACACCGGGGAGCTGTTTTTT	CASSHDGTKANTGELFF
TRBD2	TRBV30	-	TRBJ2-7	TGTGCCAACGGGGAGGGGTTCTCCTACGAGCAGTACTTC	CANGEGFSYEQYF
-	TRBV4-1	-	TRBJ1-2	TGCGCCAGCAGCCAAGCAGCCGGAGGGGTCCTTACCTATGGCTACACCTTC	CASSQAAGGVLTYGYTF
-	TRBV5-6	-	TRBJ1-4	TGTGCCAGCAGTATGGGGGGGGCACGCATCTCAGCTGAAAAACTGTTTTTT	CASSMGGARISAEKLFF
TRBD2	TRBV6-5	-	TRBJ2-1	TGTGCCAGCAACCTAAGCGGGGAGAGGTACAATGAGCAGTTCTTC	CASNLSGERYNEQFF
-	TRBV5-1	-	TRBJ1-4	TGCGCCAGCAGCATTCAGGGGAGTGAAAAACTGTTTTTT	CASSIQGSEKLFF
-	TRBV30	-	TRBJ2-2	TGTGCCTGGAGTGTGGGGGGGAACACCGGGGAGCTGTTTTTT	CAWSVGGNTGELFF
-	TRBV7-6	-	TRBJ2-1	TGTGCCAGCAGCTTAGCAGCGGTGAGCTCCTACAATGAGCAGTTCTTC	CASSLAAVSSYNEQFF
-	TRBV13	-	TRBJ2-1	TGTGCCAGCACCCCCCACAATATGGAGCAGTTCTTC	CASTPHNMEQFF
-	TRBV6-5	once	TRBJ1-2	TGTGCCAGCAGTTACTCGATCAGCAGGATTGGCTACACCTTC	CASSYSISRIGYTF
TRBD1	TRBV2	-	TRBJ2-1	TGTGCCAGCAGTGACGGACAGGGCCCCTACAATGAGCAGTTCTTC	CASSDGQGPYNEQFF
-	TRBV7-8	-	TRBJ1-4	TGTGCCAGCAGCTTAGCCGGGAGTAGTGAAAAACTGTTTTTT	CASSLAGSSEKLFF
-	TRBV7-2	-	TRBJ1-2	TGTGCCAGCAGCCCGCGGCGCTATGGCTACACCTTC	CASSPRRYGYTF
TRBD1	TRBV5-4	-	TRBJ1-1	TGTGCCAGCAGCAGACAGGGCGTTTCGAACACTGAAGCTTTCTTT	CASSRQGVSNTEAFF
TRBD1	TRBV7-3	-	TRBJ2-1	TGTGCCAGCAGCTTAGGTCCAGACAGGGGGTACAATGAGCAGTTCTTC	CASSLGPDRGYNEQFF
-	TRBV18	-	TRBJ2-3	TGTGCCAGCTCACCACCGTTGGCAGGGGCGCAAGATACGCAGTATTTT	CASSPPLAGAQDTQYF
-	TRBV9	-	TRBJ1-2	TGTGCCAGCAGCCCGCGAAGGGGAGGCTACACCTTC	CASSPRRGGYTF
TRBD2	TRBV6-4	-	TRBJ2-3	TGTGCCAGCAGTGAAGTAGCGGGGGGAGCAGATACGCAGTATTTT	CASSEVAGGADTQYF
-	TRBV6-1	-	TRBJ2-7	TGTGCCAGCAGTGAACGAGGGGGCTCCTACGAGCAGTACTTC	CASSERGGSYEQYF
-	TRBV4-1	-	TRBJ2-2	TGCGCCAGCGCCCGGGGGGCTTTTACCGGGGAGCTGTTTTTT	CASARGAFTGELFF
-	TRBV2	-	TRBJ2-5	TGTGCCAGCGGGGGGGGCGTAGGGCAAGAGACCCAGTACTTC	CASGGGVGQETQYF
-	TRBV29-1	-	TRBJ2-5	TGCAGCGTTCTTTTCTTCCTTCAGGGGAGAGTCCAAGAGACCCAGTACTTC	CSVLFFLQGRVQETQYF
-	TRBV7-2	-	TRBJ2-5	TGTGCCAGCAGCTTAGCGGGGCAGAAAGAGACCCAGTACTTC	CASSLAGQKETQYF
-	TRBV30	-	TRBJ2-2	TGTGCCTGGAGTGGATGGGCCACCGGGGAGCTGTTTTTT	CAWSGWATGELFF
-	TRBV5-6	-	TRBJ2-6	TGTGCCAGCAGCTTGCAGGTGGCTGGGGCCAACGTCCTGACTTTC	CASSLQVAGANVLTF
-	TRBV19	once	TRBJ1-2	TGTGCCAGTGGGGCAGGGGAAGGCTACACCTTC	CASGAGEGYTF